Listed below are T cell receptor beta chains from one sample, sequenced in a study of cytomegalovirus exposure and HLA in healthy donors. Assay: immunoSEQ multiplex PCR; the TCRdb copy retains only in-frame clones and omits some. The sample records about 120,000 clones, less than 85% being singletons. The sample consisted of PBMCs. These receptor sequences come from a man aged 18-30 years in good health and CMV-seropositive. Each CDR3 is given with its conserved first and last residue. A D gene is named only where the DNA matches it firmly. Expanded clones get a size class; other rows say once, few or many, or leave the size out.

cdr3_nt cdr3_aa j_call d_call v_call clone_size
TGTGCCAGTAGTAGCAGAGACAGTCCGAGCAATCAGCCCCAGCATTTT CASSSRDSPSNQPQHF TRBJ1-5 . TRBV19 .
TGCGCCAGCAGTGAGCCTACCCGGGAGTTTAGATACGAGCAGTACTTC CASSEPTREFRYEQYF TRBJ2-7 . TRBV10-2 .
TGTGCCAGCAGTTACGACAGTGAAGCTTTCTTT CASSYDSEAFF TRBJ1-1 . TRBV6-6 few
TGTGCCAGCAGTGGGCCCATGATCAACTCTGGAAACACCATATATTTT CASSGPMINSGNTIYF TRBJ1-3 . TRBV6-1 .
TGTGCCAGCAGTGAAGCTTTCCGAGCGGGGGGGCTTAATGAGCAGTTCTTC CASSEAFRAGGLNEQFF TRBJ2-1 TRBD2 TRBV6-1 .
TGTGCCAGCAGTTTATCGGGACAGCCAGTGCAGTACTTC CASSLSGQPVQYF TRBJ2-7 TRBD1 TRBV27 .
TGTGCCAGCAGCGCATGGCAGGGTACGGATGAGCAGTTCTTC CASSAWQGTDEQFF TRBJ2-1 . TRBV9 few
TGTGCCAGCAGCCTAATCCGGGCAACTAATGAAAAACTGTTTTTT CASSLIRATNEKLFF TRBJ1-4 . TRBV5-6 .
TGTGCCGTGCGGGTCGCTGGTTACGAGCAGTACTTC CAVRVAGYEQYF TRBJ2-7 . TRBV7-9 .
TGTGCCAGCAGCGGGGGGGAGACCCAGTACTTC CASSGGETQYF TRBJ2-5 TRBD2 TRBV27 .
TGCGCCAGCTCGGGTGAGGGTGGCACTGAAGCTTTCTTT CASSGEGGTEAFF TRBJ1-1 . TRBV4-1 .
TGTGCCACCAGCAGAGTAAAGGACAACTCTGGAAACACCATATATTTT CATSRVKDNSGNTIYF TRBJ1-3 . TRBV15 once
TGCAGCTCCCTCAGCGGGGGAGCTCTCGTTGAGCAGTTCTTC CSSLSGGALVEQFF TRBJ2-1 TRBD2 TRBV29-1 once
TGTGCCAGCAGTAATTGGGCGGGATCCGGGACAGGGAGTTCACCCCTCCACTTT CASSNWAGSGTGSSPLHF TRBJ1-6 TRBD1 TRBV5-6 .
TGTGCCAGCAGCTTTACTGATTACACTGAAGCTTTCTTT CASSFTDYTEAFF TRBJ1-1 . TRBV5-6 .
TGCAGCGTTTTGAGAGGGAACTACGAGCAGTACTTC CSVLRGNYEQYF TRBJ2-7 . TRBV29-1 .
TGTGCCAGTAGTGGCCTGATGAACACTGAAGCTTTCTTT CASSGLMNTEAFF TRBJ1-1 . TRBV19 .
TGTGCCAGCAGACCCGGGACATACAATGAAAAACTGTTTTTT CASRPGTYNEKLFF TRBJ1-4 . TRBV28 .
TGTGCCTGGAGTGGTGGAGGGATCCAAGAGACCCAGTACTTC CAWSGGGIQETQYF TRBJ2-5 . TRBV30 once
TGTGCCAGCAGAACGACAGGACATCTAATGAATGAAAAACTGTTTTTT CASRTTGHLMNEKLFF TRBJ1-4 . TRBV27 few
TGTGCCTGGACTTGGGACAGGAACACTGAAGCTTTCTTT CAWTWDRNTEAFF TRBJ1-1 TRBD1 TRBV30 .
TGTGCCAGCAGCATTCAGGGCTTCGACACCGGGGAGCTGTTTTTT CASSIQGFDTGELFF TRBJ2-2 . TRBV9 .
TGCGCCAGCAGCCAAGGGGGACTGACTCACGGCTACACCTTC CASSQGGLTHGYTF TRBJ1-2 . TRBV4-1 .
TGTGCCAGCAGCTTAATTGACACCTACGAGCAGTACTTC CASSLIDTYEQYF TRBJ2-7 . TRBV7-6 .
TGCGCCAGCAGCCGGACTAGCGGGGGATACAATGAGCAGTTCTTC CASSRTSGGYNEQFF TRBJ2-1 TRBD2 TRBV5-1 few
TGTGCCTGGAGTTGGAACAGGCGGGACAATCAGCCCCAGCATTTT CAWSWNRRDNQPQHF TRBJ1-5 . TRBV30 .
TGCAGCGCCAGGGTAACTGAAGCTTTCTTT CSARVTEAFF TRBJ1-1 . TRBV29-1 .
TGTGCCAGCAGCTTAGTCCCCTCGACAGGGGGAGGAACTGAAGCTTTCTTT CASSLVPSTGGGTEAFF TRBJ1-1 TRBD1 TRBV7-8 .
TGTGCCAGCAGCCCACAGAATTCACCCCTCCACTTT CASSPQNSPLHF TRBJ1-6 . TRBV7-9 .
TGTGCCTGGAGTACCGGACAGACGAACACTGAAGCTTTCTTT CAWSTGQTNTEAFF TRBJ1-1 . TRBV30 .
TGTGCCAGCAGCCCGCCCCTCTCGGACAGGGCTAGCACAGATACGCAGTATTTT CASSPPLSDRASTDTQYF TRBJ2-3 TRBD1 TRBV7-9 .
TGTGCCAGTAGTTATTCTGCAGGTGAAAAACTGTTTTTT CASSYSAGEKLFF TRBJ1-4 . TRBV19 .
TGTGCCAGCAGTCTACAGGGGGCAGACTATGGCTACACCTTC CASSLQGADYGYTF TRBJ1-2 TRBD1 TRBV2 .
TGTGCCAGCAGTTTAACTAGCGGGGGCGGCGAGACCCAGTACTTC CASSLTSGGGETQYF TRBJ2-5 TRBD2 TRBV27 .
TGCGCCAGCAGCCAAGTAGCGGGGGGTGTCCGTTTT CASSQVAGGVRF TRBJ2-3 TRBD2 TRBV4-1 .
TGTGCCAGCAGCGTAGGTCACGCGGTCTACGAGCAGTACTTC CASSVGHAVYEQYF TRBJ2-7 . TRBV9 .
TGTGCCAGCAGTTACTCGGCGGGGCATTGGGCTTTCTTT CASSYSAGHWAFF TRBJ1-1 . TRBV6-4 .
TGTGCCAGCAGCTTGTTCGGGTACCTGAACACTGAAGCTTTCTTT CASSLFGYLNTEAFF TRBJ1-1 . TRBV5-4 .
TGTGCCACCCTCCAGGAGGGGACTAATGAAAAACTGTTTTTT CATLQEGTNEKLFF TRBJ1-4 . TRBV28 .
TGTGCCAGCAGTGTAGATTGGTATGGCTACACCTTC CASSVDWYGYTF TRBJ1-2 . TRBV2 few
TGTGCCAGCAGTCTTCTTAGCGGGGGGGCAGTAAATAGCTTCTGCTACGAGCAGTACTTC CASSLLSGGAVNSFCYEQYF TRBJ2-7 TRBD2 TRBV6-4 .
TGTGCCAGCACCGCGGGCGGGGTTGGGGCTAACTATGGCTACACCTTC CASTAGGVGANYGYTF TRBJ1-2 . TRBV28 .
TGTGCCAGCACCCGAGAGGCAGTTAACACCGGGGAGCTGTTTTTT CASTREAVNTGELFF TRBJ2-2 . TRBV6-1 .
TGTGCCAGTAGTATTTCAGGGGCGGGCACCGGGGAGCTGTTTTTT CASSISGAGTGELFF TRBJ2-2 . TRBV19 .
TGTGCCAGCAGATACGCCTACGGGTTAAGGGAGACCCAGTACTTC CASRYAYGLRETQYF TRBJ2-5 . TRBV11-2 .
TGTGCCAGCAGCTTATCGTCCGGTAATTCACCCCTCCACTTT CASSLSSGNSPLHF TRBJ1-6 . TRBV7-9 .
TGCAGCGTTGAAGCCTCGGTGGGGACTCAGGCCTACGAGCAGTACTTC CSVEASVGTQAYEQYF TRBJ2-7 . TRBV29-1 .
TGTGCCAGCAGTTTAAGGCCCGGGGAAGCTGAAGCTTTCTTT CASSLRPGEAEAFF TRBJ1-1 . TRBV28 .
TGTGCCAGCAGCCAAGAAGCCGGAATGGGGGGGCTAAGCAATGAGCAGTTCTTC CASSQEAGMGGLSNEQFF TRBJ2-1 . TRBV4-2 .
TGTGCCAGCAGCCGACAGGAGCGCTACTATGGCTACACCTTC CASSRQERYYGYTF TRBJ1-2 . TRBV28 .
TGTGCCAGCAGCTTGGCGGGACTAAACTATGGCTACACCTTC CASSLAGLNYGYTF TRBJ1-2 . TRBV5-5 .
TGTGCCAGCAGTGTAGGGACAGGGGCGACTGAAGCTTTCTTT CASSVGTGATEAFF TRBJ1-1 TRBD1 TRBV28 .
TGTGCCAGCAGTTACTCTGCGCACACAGATACGCAGTATTTT CASSYSAHTDTQYF TRBJ2-3 . TRBV6-5 .
TGTGCCTGGGAGATGACAGGGGAGGTGGACGAGCAGTACTTC CAWEMTGEVDEQYF TRBJ2-7 TRBD1 TRBV30 .
TGTGCCAGCAGCCTCGGGGGGTTGGCCACTGAAGCTTTCTTT CASSLGGLATEAFF TRBJ1-1 . TRBV6-4 few